This section outlines one TCR beta chain sequence together with its context. Which antigen it targets is not known. HCMV serostatus was determined by detecting HCMV-specific IgG in serum with a commercial ELISA kit. Ficoll density gradient centrifugation was used to isolate peripheral blood mononuclear cells from blood. The data derive from a study of T cells expressing NK-cell markers (dated by TCRdb to 2020 to 2022). As for the study more broadly: Three sorted T-cell subsets (CD3+CD56+NKG2C+, CD3+CD56+NKG2C- and CD3+CD56-NKG2C+) from fewer than 10 donors had their TCR beta-chain repertoires profiled. Of the eight sequenced donors, seven were found to be HCMV-seropositive and one was found to be HCMV-seronegative. Randomly selected healthy volunteers, three men and five women, were used as the eight sequenced donors. Libraries were sequenced as 2 x 150 bp reads on Illumina HiSeq 2000/2500, MiSeq or NextSeq. General conclusions and limits of the study: In 5 to 7 donors, the dominant CD3+CD56+NKG2C+ clonotypes were found to rank among the top 10 CD8+ clonotypes and to make up 1.0-7.0% of CD8+ T cells. Those dominant clonotypes were again the most abundant among CD3+CD56-NKG2C+ cells in several donors, at 28.3-60.1%. Whether the expanded NKG2C-expressing T cell clones were specific for HCMV antigens was left unclear.

Measured from the cysteine to the phenylalanine, the CDR3 is 17 residues long. No DNA was logged. Sequencing relied on an Illumina HiSeq 2000. TCR beta cDNA libraries were made by 5'RACE template switching that added a universal primer site and unique molecular identifiers. Priming for cDNA synthesis came from the TCR beta constant segment, and two successive PCR amplification steps followed. In the source study's methods: Reads were demultiplexed and grouped by UMI with MIGEC, and clonotypes were assembled and quantified with MiTCR. To exclude erroneous sequences, only TCR cDNA sequences supported by at least two reads were retained. The tcR package was used for downstream repertoire analysis, and clonotypes were matched across fractions by CDR3 nucleotide sequence plus V segment. VDJmatch was used to annotate antigen specificity against VDJdb, with one amino acid substitution in CDR3 allowed. After TCRdb reprocessed the reads, each CDR3 protein sequence was kept as one row, without DNA. TCRdb, rather than the study authors, made the V and J calls. The sample's records list about 260,000 distinct CDR3 sequences. Roughly 4.2% of the sample belongs to the ten largest clones.

The sequencing sample was made of blood T cells: a sorted CD56 or NKG2C T cell subset, CD4+ or CD8+ T cells, or bulk PBMC T cells (not recorded which). The sequence was obtained from a woman between 18 and 75 years old in good health. The rearrangement combines TRBV12-3 or TRBV12-4 with TRBJ2-6; TCRdb's D call of TRBD2 is untestable without DNA. The CDR3 is CASSPGGFGPGANVLTF.